This T cell receptor (beta chain) was documented in a study of Graves' ophthalmopathy and Graves' hyperthyroidism. None of the included patients had other autoimmune diseases, uncontrolled infections, pregnancy or lactation, as these led to exclusion. V trimming: 2 bases; J trimming: 5 bases; junction bases outside the gene matches: 7. The germline gives CDR1 SGHTA, CDR2 FQGNSA. The CDR3 runs to 16 residues. General observations from the study: In blood appeared most of the expanded thyroid clonotypes whose frequency exceeded 0.001.

Amplification from RNA transcripts yielded the TCR beta CDR3 regions. Amplification began with first-round RT-PCR using HTBI primers, then second-round multiplex PCR was performed. One entry per CDR3 protein, called by TCRdb with MiXCR from the multiplex PCR reads. The sample lists about 50,000 distinct CDR3 sequences; less than 65% were seen once. This clonotype was counted a single time. The antigen is unknown. This chain connects TRBV7-2 to TRBJ1-5; TRBD1 matches 9 bases. The source is an adult woman with Graves' ophthalmopathy. The sample consisted of peripheral blood. In nucleotides, the CDR3 is TGTGCCAGCAGCTTAACAGGGGGCGCGGGCGATCAGCCCCAGCATTTT. Protein product: CASSLTGGAGDQPQHF.